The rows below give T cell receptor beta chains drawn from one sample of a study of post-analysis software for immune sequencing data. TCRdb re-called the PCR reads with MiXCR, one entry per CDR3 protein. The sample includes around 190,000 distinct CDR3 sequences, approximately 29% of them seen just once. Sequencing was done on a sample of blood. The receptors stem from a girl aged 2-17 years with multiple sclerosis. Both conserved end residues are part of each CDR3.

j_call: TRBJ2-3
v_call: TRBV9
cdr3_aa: CASSVAGEGDTQYF

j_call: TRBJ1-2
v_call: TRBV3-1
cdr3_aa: CASSQVESYGYTF

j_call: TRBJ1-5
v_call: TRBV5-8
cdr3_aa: CASSPGTGGHQPQHF

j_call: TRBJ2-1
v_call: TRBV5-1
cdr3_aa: CASSSLVVNRDEQFF

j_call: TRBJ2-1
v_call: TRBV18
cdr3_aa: CASATSGSYNEQFF

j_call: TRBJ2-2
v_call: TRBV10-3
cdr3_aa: CALDRGQGRGERFF

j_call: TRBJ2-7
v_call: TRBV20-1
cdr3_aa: CSARPPDHYEQYF

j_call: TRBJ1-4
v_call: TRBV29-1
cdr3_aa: CSVEDQGTGALGEKLFF

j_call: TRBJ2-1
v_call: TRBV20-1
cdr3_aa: CSARVLGGSSYNEQFF

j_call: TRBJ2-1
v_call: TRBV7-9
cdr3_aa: CASSPADEQFF

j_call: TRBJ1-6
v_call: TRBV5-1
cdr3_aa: CASSLGQGRYSPLHF

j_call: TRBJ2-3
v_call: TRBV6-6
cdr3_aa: CASSYPFGQVDTQYF

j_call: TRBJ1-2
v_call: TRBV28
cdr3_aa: CASLTLGTGHYGYTF

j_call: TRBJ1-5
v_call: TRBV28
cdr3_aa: CASSPTRGTGGSPQHF

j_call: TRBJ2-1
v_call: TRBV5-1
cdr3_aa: CASNLGLAGVFVDNEQFF

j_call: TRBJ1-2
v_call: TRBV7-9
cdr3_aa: CASSPRTDYTNYGYTF

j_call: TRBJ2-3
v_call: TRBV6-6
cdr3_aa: CASSLIGGRTDTQYF

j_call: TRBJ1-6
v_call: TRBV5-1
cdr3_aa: CASSIGTPDSPPHF

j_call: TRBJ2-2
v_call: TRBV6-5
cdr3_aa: CASRLSWGATGELFF

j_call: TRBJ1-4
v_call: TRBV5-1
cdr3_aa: CASSRGGDKAEKLFF

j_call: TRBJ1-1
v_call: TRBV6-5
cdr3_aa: CASRNPGQGAYEAFF

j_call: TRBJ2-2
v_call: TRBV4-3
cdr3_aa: CASSQDVRALELFF

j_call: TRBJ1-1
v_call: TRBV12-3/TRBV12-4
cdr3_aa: CASSPARAAGAFF

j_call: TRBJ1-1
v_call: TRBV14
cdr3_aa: CASSPIGQGNTEAFF